Below, 4 T cell receptor beta chains from the same sample are listed, as sequenced in a study of cytomegalovirus exposure and HLA in healthy donors. The PCR used 60 Vbeta and 13 Jbeta primers. Sequencing used immunoSEQ multiplex PCR; TCRdb keeps in-frame clones, though not all of them. The table lists roughly 130,000 clones, 80% of them singletons. Sequencing used PBMCs. All receptors derive from a human donor in good health.

The chain couples TRBV9 to TRBJ2-7; 8 bases fit TRBD2. CDR1 and CDR2 (germline): SGDLS, YYNGEE. J gave up 0 bases and V 0 bases, and 2 bases lay outside the gene matches. The CDR3 length is 15 residues. The DNA for the CDR3 is TGTGCCAGCAGCGTAGCCGGGACTAGCTCCTACGAGCAGTACTTC. It translates to CASSVAGTSSYEQYF.

The chain employs TRBV18 and TRBJ1-2; unclear D gene. The V end lost 3 bases, the J end lost 3 bases, and 8 bases lay between the germline ends. From germline, CDR1 is KGHSH and CDR2 LQKENI. The CDR3 length is 13 residues. Here the CDR3 DNA reads TGTGCCAGCTCACCTTCAGAAGACTATGGCTACACCTTC. This gives the protein CASSPSEDYGYTF.

V usage is TRBV4-1 and J usage is TRBJ2-4; a weak D match, TRBD2 (6 bases). The CDR3 consists of 16 residues. Germline CDR1 MGHRA, CDR2 YSYEKL. Deletions cut 0 bases from V and 0 bases from J, with 9 bases between. The CDR3 nucleotides are TGCGCCAGCAGCCAAGAAGGAGGGACAGCCAAAAACATTCAGTACTTC. Residues: CASSQEGGTAKNIQYF.

The V gene is TRBV7-2, the J gene TRBJ1-3; 7 bases agree with TRBD1. With 5 bases clipped from V and 0 bases from J, the junction kept 13 bases outside the gene matches. This CDR3 region has 18 residues. The V gene's germline CDR1 is SGHTA and CDR2 FQGNSA. CDR3 in amino acids: CASSPANRQGYSGNTIYF. CDR3 DNA: TGTGCCAGCAGCCCAGCAAACCGACAGGGATACTCTGGAAACACCATATATTTT. The variable domain in full, with the rest retrieved from reference TRBV7-2 and TRBJ1-3, is GAGVSQSPSNKVTEKGKDVELRCDPISGHTALYWYRQSLGQGLEFLIYFQGNSAPDKSGLPSDRFSAERTGGSVSTLTIQRTQQEDSAVYLCASSPANRQGYSGNTIYFGEGSWLTVV.